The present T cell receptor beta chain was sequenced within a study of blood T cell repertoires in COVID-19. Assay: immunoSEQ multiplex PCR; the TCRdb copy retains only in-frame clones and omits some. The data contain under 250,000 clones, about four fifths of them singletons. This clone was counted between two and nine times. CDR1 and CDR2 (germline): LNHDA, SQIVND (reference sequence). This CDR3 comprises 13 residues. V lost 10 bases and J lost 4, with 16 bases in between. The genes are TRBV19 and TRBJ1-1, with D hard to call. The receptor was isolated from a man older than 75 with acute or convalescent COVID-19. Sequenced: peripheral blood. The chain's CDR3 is CATRQRRGTEAFF. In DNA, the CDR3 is TGTGCCACGCGCCAGCGCCGGGGCACTGAAGCTTTCTTT.